The clone carrying this T cell receptor (beta chain) was counted ten times or more. Its antigen remains unidentified. The authors made TCR beta libraries by quantitative 5'-RACE with molecular barcodes. One entry per CDR3 protein, called by TCRdb with MiXCR from the 5' RACE reads. Among 700,000 to 1,000,000 distinct CDR3 sequences, 10% to 15% were seen once, and the ten largest hold under 0.6%. This specimen belongs to a study of CD8 T cells in ankylosing spondylitis. Whole-study results and caveats: Existing reports had already noted some motif variants in reactive arthritis synovial fluid and blood. Blood of patients with ankylosing spondylitis appeared to be characterized by a TCR beta motif of about eight highly homologous variants.

Trimming took 3 bases from V and 6 from J; bases not matched to a gene: 10. This CDR3 is built from 17 residues. Per the germline V gene, CDR1 is LGHNA and CDR2 is YNFKEQ. V and J are TRBV4-2 and TRBJ2-2, with 10 bases that match TRBD1. This TCR was sampled from a male donor with ankylosing spondylitis. Sequenced sample: blood, either unsorted or a sorted T cell fraction (not recorded which). DNA for the CDR3: TGTGCCAGCAGCCACCCCAGGACAGGGGGAATGGCCGGGGAGCTGTTTTTT. Translation gives CASSHPRTGGMAGELFF.